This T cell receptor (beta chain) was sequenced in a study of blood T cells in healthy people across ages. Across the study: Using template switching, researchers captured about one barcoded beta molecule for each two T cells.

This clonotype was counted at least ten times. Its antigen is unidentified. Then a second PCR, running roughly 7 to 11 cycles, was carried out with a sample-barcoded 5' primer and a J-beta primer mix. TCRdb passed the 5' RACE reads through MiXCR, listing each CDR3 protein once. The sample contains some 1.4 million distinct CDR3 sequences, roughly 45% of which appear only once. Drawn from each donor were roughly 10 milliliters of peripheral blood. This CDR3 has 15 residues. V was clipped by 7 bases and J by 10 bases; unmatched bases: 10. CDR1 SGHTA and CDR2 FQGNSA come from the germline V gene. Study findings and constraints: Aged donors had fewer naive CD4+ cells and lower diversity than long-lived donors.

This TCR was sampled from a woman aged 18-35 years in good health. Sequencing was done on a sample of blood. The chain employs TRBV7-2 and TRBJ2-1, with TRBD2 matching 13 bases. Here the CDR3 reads CASTFGLAGEVEQFF. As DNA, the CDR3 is TGTGCCAGCACCTTCGGACTAGCGGGAGAAGTGGAGCAGTTCTTC.